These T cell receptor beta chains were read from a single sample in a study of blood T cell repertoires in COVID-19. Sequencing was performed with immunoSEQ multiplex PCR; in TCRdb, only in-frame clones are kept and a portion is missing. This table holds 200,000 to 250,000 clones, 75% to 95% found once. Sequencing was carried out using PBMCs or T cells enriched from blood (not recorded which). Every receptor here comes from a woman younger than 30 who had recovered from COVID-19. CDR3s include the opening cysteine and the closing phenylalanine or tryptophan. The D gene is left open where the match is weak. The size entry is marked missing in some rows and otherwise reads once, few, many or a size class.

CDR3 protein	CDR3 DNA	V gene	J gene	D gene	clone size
CASSPGQGASDTEAFF	TGTGCCAGCAGCCCGGGACAGGGGGCTTCGGACACTGAAGCTTTCTTT	TRBV7-3	TRBJ1-1	TRBD1	NA
CASSRRGVDTQYF	TGTGCCAGCAGTCGCAGGGGGGTAGATACGCAGTATTTT	TRBV5-6	TRBJ2-3	NA	once
CASSQGAGGRVDTQYF	TGCGCCAGCAGCCAAGGAGCGGGAGGACGGGTAGATACGCAGTATTTT	TRBV4-1	TRBJ2-3	TRBD2	once
CASSQAGRQGAMREKLFF	TGTGCCAGCAGCCAGGCCGGTCGACAGGGGGCTATGCGGGAAAAACTGTTTTTT	TRBV28	TRBJ1-4	TRBD1	NA
CASRSQTYEQYF	TGTGCCAGCAGATCCCAGACCTACGAGCAGTACTTC	TRBV28	TRBJ2-7	NA	NA
CASSQNGQGEEQYF	TGTGCCAGCAGCCAGAACGGACAGGGAGAGGAGCAGTACTTC	TRBV4-2	TRBJ2-7	TRBD1	NA
CASSQDGRGNNEKLFF	TGTGCCAGCAGCCAAGATGGTAGGGGAAATAATGAAAAACTGTTTTTT	TRBV3-1/TRBV3-2	TRBJ1-4	NA	NA
CASSERTANFQPQHF	TGTGCCAGCAGTGAAAGGACAGCGAATTTTCAGCCCCAGCATTTT	TRBV2	TRBJ1-5	NA	NA
CASKGLAYEQYF	TGTGCCAGCAAGGGACTCGCCTACGAGCAGTACTTC	TRBV6-5	TRBJ2-7	NA	NA
CASSGGFEAFF	TGTGCCAGCAGTGGGGGCTTTGAGGCTTTCTTT	TRBV28	TRBJ1-1	NA	NA
CASSVENVGDTQYF	TGTGCCAGCAGCGTAGAGAATGTCGGAGATACGCAGTATTTT	TRBV9	TRBJ2-3	NA	NA
CASSLDPGSGNTIYF	TGTGCCAGCAGCTTAGATCCGGGCTCTGGAAACACCATATATTTT	TRBV11-3	TRBJ1-3	NA	NA
CASRESGLSGANVLTF	TGTGCCAGCAGGGAATCAGGCCTCTCTGGGGCCAACGTCCTGACTTTC	TRBV2	TRBJ2-6	NA	NA
CATSRESSGNTIYF	TGTGCCACCAGCAGAGAGAGCTCTGGAAACACCATATATTTT	TRBV15	TRBJ1-3	NA	NA
CASSSGRGAYNEQFF	TGTGCCAGCAGTTCTGGGCGGGGGGCATACAATGAGCAGTTCTTC	TRBV25-1	TRBJ2-1	TRBD2	NA
CASRAEGNQPQHF	TGTGCCAGCAGAGCGGAAGGCAATCAGCCCCAGCATTTT	TRBV2	TRBJ1-5	NA	many
CASSSRRGENTGELFF	TGTGCCAGCAGCAGCAGGAGGGGCGAGAACACCGGGGAGCTGTTTTTT	TRBV27	TRBJ2-2	NA	NA
CASSDGQGEAGELFF	TGCGCCAGCAGCGACGGACAGGGGGAGGCCGGGGAGCTGTTTTTT	TRBV10-1	TRBJ2-2	TRBD1	many
CASSFHGQLGELFF	TGTGCCAGCAGCTTCCACGGACAGCTCGGGGAGCTGTTTTTT	TRBV7-2	TRBJ2-2	NA	NA
CASGLTTSGGRSPEQYF	TGTGCTAGTGGTTTGACAACTAGCGGGGGCCGATCCCCCGAGCAGTACTTC	TRBV12-5	TRBJ2-7	TRBD2	once
CASSAGTGGNIQYF	TGCGCCAGCAGCGCCGGGACAGGGGGAAACATTCAGTACTTC	TRBV5-1	TRBJ2-4	TRBD1	NA
CASSSTGANTEAFF	TGTGCCAGCAGCTCAACAGGGGCGAACACTGAAGCTTTCTTT	TRBV7-3	TRBJ1-1	TRBD1	NA
CASSQRETQYF	TGTGCCAGCAGCCAGCGGGAGACCCAGTACTTC	TRBV2	TRBJ2-5	NA	NA
CASSRRDGGTEAFF	TGTGCCAGCAGCCGTCGCGATGGGGGGACTGAAGCTTTCTTT	TRBV3-1/TRBV3-2	TRBJ1-1	NA	NA
CASSDLHTAYGYTF	TGTGCCAGCAGTGACCTCCACACAGCCTATGGCTACACCTTC	TRBV6-1	TRBJ1-2	NA	NA
CASSLPEGDGYTF	TGTGCCAGCAGCCTCCCCGAGGGGGATGGCTACACCTTC	TRBV7-2	TRBJ1-2	NA	NA
CASSPGDRGGYTF	TGTGCCAGCAGCCCCGGGGACAGGGGCGGCTACACCTTC	TRBV7-9	TRBJ1-2	TRBD1	NA
CASRQLAGGPNEQFF	TGTGCCAGCAGGCAACTAGCGGGGGGGCCGAATGAGCAGTTCTTC	TRBV11-2	TRBJ2-1	TRBD2	NA
CSARRAESYEQYF	TGCAGCGCCCGGAGGGCAGAATCCTACGAGCAGTACTTC	TRBV29-1	TRBJ2-7	NA	NA
CASSFGGFSYEQYF	TGTGCCAGCAGCTTTGGGGGCTTCTCCTACGAGCAGTACTTC	TRBV7-9	TRBJ2-7	NA	NA
CASSLDRGLGYTF	TGTGCCAGCAGTTTAGACAGGGGGCTTGGCTACACCTTC	TRBV6-6	TRBJ1-2	TRBD1	NA
CASSLDRATEAFF	TGTGCCAGCAGCTTAGACAGGGCCACTGAAGCTTTCTTT	TRBV13	TRBJ1-1	NA	NA
CASSSGTSGPKAAPGELFF	TGTGCCAGCAGCTCCGGGACTAGCGGGCCTAAGGCCGCCCCGGGGGAGCTGTTTTTT	TRBV7-9	TRBJ2-2	TRBD2	NA
CASSPPHAHAYEQYF	TGTGCCAGCAGCCCTCCCCATGCGCATGCCTACGAGCAGTACTTC	TRBV7-2	TRBJ2-7	NA	few
CASSTPGQGVYSNQPQHF	TGTGCCAGCAGCACCCCCGGACAGGGCGTTTATAGCAATCAGCCCCAGCATTTT	TRBV28	TRBJ1-5	TRBD1	NA
CASRVTSNTEAFF	TGTGCCAGCAGGGTCACTTCGAACACTGAAGCTTTCTTT	TRBV25-1	TRBJ1-1	NA	NA
CAINLAGDTDTQYF	TGTGCCATCAATCTAGCGGGGGACACAGATACGCAGTATTTT	TRBV10-3	TRBJ2-3	TRBD2	NA
CASTSLGAGGYTF	TGTGCCAGCACCTCTCTGGGGGCAGGTGGCTACACCTTC	TRBV27	TRBJ1-2	NA	NA
CASSRTGAGNQPQHF	TGTGCCAGCAGTAGGACAGGGGCGGGCAATCAGCCCCAGCATTTT	TRBV6-5	TRBJ1-5	TRBD1	NA
CAISGGGEGKAKNIQYF	TGTGCCATCAGTGGCGGTGGGGAGGGAAAAGCCAAAAACATTCAGTACTTC	TRBV10-3	TRBJ2-4	TRBD2	NA
CASSIVEGANTEAFF	TGTGCCAGTAGTATAGTTGAGGGTGCCAACACTGAAGCTTTCTTT	TRBV19	TRBJ1-1	NA	NA
CASSLGTGDTDTQYF	TGTGCTAGCAGCTTAGGGACAGGGGACACAGATACGCAGTATTTT	TRBV7-7	TRBJ2-3	TRBD1	few
CASSTLTGAANTGELFF	TGTGCCAGCAGCACGCTCACTGGGGCTGCGAACACCGGGGAGCTGTTTTTT	TRBV11-3	TRBJ2-2	NA	NA
CASSPTGGPYEQYF	TGTGCCAGCAGCCCCACAGGGGGACCCTACGAGCAGTACTTC	TRBV9	TRBJ2-7	TRBD1	NA
CASSLRGANVLTF	TGTGCCAGCAGCTTACGTGGGGCCAACGTCCTGACTTTC	TRBV7-9	TRBJ2-6	NA	NA
CASSRTSGSYEQYF	TGTGCCAGCTCACGGACTAGCGGGAGCTACGAGCAGTACTTC	TRBV18	TRBJ2-7	TRBD2	NA
CAISRGGGNYGYTF	TGTGCCATCAGTCGCGGGGGGGGTAACTATGGCTACACCTTC	TRBV10-3	TRBJ1-2	NA	NA
CASSLGTGSIRNQPQHF	TGTGCCAGCAGCTTGGGGACAGGGAGCATTCGCAATCAGCCCCAGCATTTT	TRBV5-6	TRBJ1-5	TRBD1	once
CASSIGRVWGVGEPQHF	TGTGCCAGTAGTATAGGCAGGGTGTGGGGGGTCGGGGAGCCCCAGCATTTT	TRBV19	TRBJ1-5	NA	NA
CASSPNGLNYEQYF	TGTGCCAGCTCACCGAACGGACTGAACTACGAGCAGTACTTC	TRBV18	TRBJ2-7	NA	NA
CASSLDPWGGDQPQHF	TGTGCCAGCAGCTTAGATCCGTGGGGAGGGGACCAGCCCCAGCATTTT	TRBV7-8	TRBJ1-5	NA	NA
CASSINGAADYGYTF	TGTGCCAGCTCGATAAACGGAGCAGCTGACTATGGCTACACCTTC	TRBV18	TRBJ1-2	NA	NA